This T cell receptor beta chain was obtained from a study of blood T cell repertoires in COVID-19. Enrolled through a virtual design, the participants were between about 18 and 100 years of age and came from 24 US areas. Sequencing used immunoSEQ multiplex PCR; TCRdb keeps in-frame clones, though not all of them. The sample holds roughly 380,000 clones, around 87% seen once. Trimming cost V 4 bases and J 1 base; bases outside gene matches: 5. This CDR3 comprises 15 residues. The germline CDR1 and CDR2 sequences are LNHDA and SQIVND (reference sequence). This clonotype originated in a man aged 25-40 years who had recovered from COVID-19. Sequences were obtained from PBMCs or T cells enriched from blood (not recorded which). The chain employs TRBV19 and TRBJ2-5; 8 positions match TRBD2. CDR3: CASSRRSGGQETQYF. CDR3 bases: TGTGCCAGTAGTAGAAGAAGCGGGGGCCAAGAGACCCAGTACTTC.